A single sample is the source of the 28 T cell receptor beta chains below, sequenced in a study of shared clonotypes between healthy human individuals. Only in-frame clones appear in the TCRdb table, and some are missing; sequencing was by immunoSEQ multiplex PCR. The data contain fewer than 850,000 clones, 96% of them singletons. CD45RO-negative, CCR7-positively selected cells formed the naive CD8 fraction, excluding terminally differentiated effector memory CD45RA+ cells. Input material: naive CD8+ T cells sorted from blood. These receptor sequences come from a man aged 25 to 45 in good health.

This clone was found once. Other nucleotide sequences in the sample specify the same CDR3. The V call is TRBV27, the J call TRBJ2-1; D is uncertain. Germline lookup yields CDR1 MNHEY and CDR2 SMNVEV (reference sequence). The CDR3 consists of 12 residues. V was cut by 4 bases and J by 2 bases, with 3 bases left in between. The CDR3 is CASSSTYNEQFF. In DNA, the CDR3 is TGTGCCAGCAGTTCAACCTACAATGAGCAGTTCTTC.

The chain recombines TRBV9 with TRBJ2-7, with 7 bases aligning to TRBD2. This CDR3 contains 15 residues. V shed 4 bases and J 3 bases; nucleotides not matched to a gene: 10. Germline-derived CDR1 and CDR2 are SGDLS and YYNGEE. CDR3 nucleotide sequence: TGTGCCAGCAGCCCCTCGGGGGTAGCGGGCTACGAGCAGTACTTC. Its translation is CASSPSGVAGYEQYF.

The chain links TRBV7-2 to TRBJ2-7; the D gene is possibly TRBD2 (6 bases). The V gene lost 5 bases and the J gene lost 5 bases, with 13 bases spanning the gap. Looked up from germline, CDR1 is SGHTA and CDR2 is FQGNSA. This CDR3 has 13 residues. The CDR3 coding sequence is TGTGCCAGCAGCCCTCGGGGGAAGCACGAGCAGTACTTC. Translation gives CASSPRGKHEQYF. The whole variable domain, remainder taken from reference TRBV7-2 and TRBJ2-7, is GAGVSQSPSNKVTEKGKDVELRCDPISGHTALYWYRQSLGQGLEFLIYFQGNSAPDKSGLPSDRFSAERTGGSVSTLTIQRTQQEDSAVYLCASSPRGKHEQYFGPGTRLTVT.

This clone has a single count. The chain employs TRBV11-2 and TRBJ2-5; 7 bases are shared with TRBD2. This CDR3 contains 14 residues. Trimming at V came to 8 bases and at J to 4 bases, leaving 10 bases not matched to a gene. CDR1 is SGHAT and CDR2 is FQNNGV in the germline V gene. CDR3 coding DNA: TGTGCCAGCGGACATACGGGGGGAGTAGAGACCCAGTACTTC. Translating gives CASGHTGGVETQYF.

The chain links TRBV14 to TRBJ1-2; 9 bases match TRBD1. The junction had 9 bases not matched to a gene; V was cut back by 1 base and J by 3 bases. Germline CDR1 is SGHDN and CDR2 is FVKESK. This CDR3 is 17 amino acids long. This CDR3 reads CASSQGPGRQGDYGYTF. The DNA for the CDR3 is TGTGCCAGCAGCCAAGGTCCCGGGCGACAGGGGGACTATGGCTACACCTTC.

This chain joins TRBV5-1 and TRBJ2-7; no clear D gene. The ends were cut back, 1 base at V and 0 bases at J, with 14 bases in the middle. The CDR3 is made up of 16 amino acids. CDR1 is SGHRS and CDR2 is YFSETQ in the germline V gene. The CDR3 DNA sequence: TGCGCCAGCAGCTTGTATGAAGCGTCAAGCTCCTACGAGCAGTACTTC. Translating it yields CASSLYEASSSYEQYF.

The chain employs TRBV9 and TRBJ2-3, with TRBD2 matching 7 bases. The CDR3 runs 16 residues. Germline CDR1 SGDLS, CDR2 YYNGEE. Trimming cost V 3 bases and J 2 bases; bases outside gene matches: 9. The CDR3 coding sequence is TGTGCCAGCAGCGCTCCTCGGGAGGACCCCACAGATACGCAGTATTTT. Amino acid sequence: CASSAPREDPTDTQYF. The variable domain in full, with the rest retrieved from reference TRBV9 and TRBJ2-3, is DSGVTQTPKHLITATGQRVTLRCSPRSGDLSVYWYQQSLDQGLQFLIQYYNGEERAKGNILERFSAQQFPDLHSELNLSSLELGDSALYFCASSAPREDPTDTQYFGPGTRLTVL.

The chain recombines TRBV27 with TRBJ2-1; 13 bases agree with TRBD2. CDR3 length: 15 amino acids. The V segment lost 7 bases and the J segment 6 bases; nucleotides outside the gene matches: 6. Germline values: CDR1 MNHEY, CDR2 SMNVEV (reference sequence). The CDR3 protein is CASKPTSGRANEQFF. The CDR3 region has the DNA TGTGCCAGCAAACCTACTAGCGGGAGGGCCAATGAGCAGTTCTTC.

This clone was seen only once. The chain links TRBV13 to TRBJ1-1; 9 nucleotides match TRBD1. Trimming took 5 bases from V and 1 from J; bases not matched to a gene: 5. The CDR3 totals 15 residues. Looked up from germline, CDR1 is PRHDT and CDR2 is FYEKMQ (reference sequence). CDR3 in amino acids: CASSPGQGTNTEAFF. As DNA, the CDR3 is TGTGCCAGCAGCCCTGGACAGGGGACGAACACTGAAGCTTTCTTT.

This sequence joins TRBV18 and TRBJ2-1; maybe TRBD1 (7 bases). The germline V gene has CDR1 KGHSH and CDR2 LQKENI. Between the trimmed V and J ends, which lost 3 bases and 8 bases, there was a span of 17 bases. This CDR3 spans 15 amino acids. The CDR3, as DNA: TGTGCCAGCTCACCGGGGCCGGAGGGGGCCGATGAGCAGTTCTTC. This encodes CASSPGPEGADEQFF.

The genes are TRBV7-2 and TRBJ1-4; TRBD1 might be the D (6 bases). The germline V and J ends were trimmed by 6 bases and 5 bases, with 16 bases remaining between them. Germline CDR1 and CDR2: SGHTA and FQGNSA. The length of the CDR3 is 15 residues. The CDR3 loop reads CASSSGTTLNEKLFF. The DNA for the CDR3 is TGTGCCAGCAGTTCCGGGACAACCTTAAATGAAAAACTGTTTTTT. Complete variable domain (other parts from reference TRBV7-2 and TRBJ1-4): GAGVSQSPSNKVTEKGKDVELRCDPISGHTALYWYRQSLGQGLEFLIYFQGNSAPDKSGLPSDRFSAERTGGSVSTLTIQRTQQEDSAVYLCASSSGTTLNEKLFFGSGTQLSVL.

The chain carries TRBV1 and TRBJ2-5; the table's D call, TRBD2, has no DNA check behind it. TRBV1 is reported as a pseudogene. This CDR3 is built from 13 residues. In DNA, the CDR3 is TGCACCACTATAGCGGGAGGCCAAGAGACCCAGTACTTC. It yields the protein CTTIAGGQETQYF.

The chain uses TRBV7-9 and TRBJ2-7; D perhaps matches TRBD2 (6 bases). Germline lookup yields CDR1 SEHNR and CDR2 FQNEAQ (reference sequence). The germline V and J ends were trimmed by 5 bases and 2 bases, with 16 bases remaining between them. The CDR3 sequence is 15 residues long. CDR3 in amino acids: CASSGYLGEAYEQYF. The DNA for the CDR3 is TGTGCCAGCAGCGGATACCTGGGGGAGGCCTACGAGCAGTACTTC. Full variable domain (rest looked up from reference TRBV7-9 and TRBJ2-7): DTGVSQNPRHKITKRGQNVTFRCDPISEHNRLYWYRQTLGQGPEFLTYFQNEAQLEKSRLLSDRFSAERPKGSFSTLEIQRTEQGDSAMYLCASSGYLGEAYEQYFGPGTRLTVT.

This chain links TRBV29-1 with TRBJ1-2; tentatively, D is TRBD1 (5 bases). Trimming took off 0 bases at V and 2 bases at J, with 13 bases between the two ends. The CDR3 is 15 residues long. CDR1 SQVTM and CDR2 ANQGSEA come from the germline V gene. CDR3: CSVEDRQGGNYGYTF. In nucleotides, the CDR3 is TGCAGCGTTGAAGACCGGCAGGGAGGAAACTATGGCTACACCTTC. Based on the CDR3 plus reference TRBV29-1 and TRBJ1-2, the full variable domain is SAVISQKPSRDICQRGTSLTIQCQVDSQVTMMFWYRQQPGQSLTLIATANQGSEATYESGFVIDKFPISRPNLTFSTLTVSNMSPEDSSIYLCSVEDRQGGNYGYTFGSGTRLTVV.

The rearrangement links TRBV19 to TRBJ2-2, with D unresolved. Trimming took 3 bases from V and 1 from J, leaving 15 bases between them. CDR1 and CDR2 (germline): LNHDA, SQIVND (reference sequence). The CDR3 is 17 residues long. The CDR3 coding sequence is TGTGCCAGTAGTATTGGGTCCCAGGACGGGAACACCGGGGAGCTGTTTTTT. Translated, it gives CASSIGSQDGNTGELFF. The whole variable domain, remainder taken from reference TRBV19 and TRBJ2-2, is DGGITQSPKYLFRKEGQNVTLSCEQNLNHDAMYWYRQDPGQGLRLIYYSQIVNDFQKGDIAEGYSVSREKKESFPLTVTSAQKNPTAFYLCASSIGSQDGNTGELFFGEGSRLTVL.

V and J are TRBV18 and TRBJ2-5, with TRBD1 as a possible D gene (6 bases). Germline CDR1 KGHSH, CDR2 LQKENI. The CDR3 is 16 residues long. V gave up 0 bases and J gave up 1 base, with 12 bases separating them. The CDR3 region has the DNA TGTGCCAGCTCACCACCAAGGGCAGGGGTCCAAGAGACCCAGTACTTC. The encoded protein is CASSPPRAGVQETQYF.

The V and J genes are TRBV6-5 and TRBJ2-1; D is ambiguous. Per the germline V gene, CDR1 is MNHEY and CDR2 is SVGAGI. Trimming shortened V by 5 bases and J by 0 bases, and 8 bases separated the two germline ends. The CDR3 totals 14 residues. CDR3 bases: TGTGCCAGCAGTCAAATAAGCTCCTACAATGAGCAGTTCTTC. This encodes CASSQISSYNEQFF.

The chain recombines TRBV7-9 with TRBJ1-2, with a weak D call TRBD1 (5 bases). The CDR3 has 14 amino acids. Trimming removed 4 bases from V and 3 bases from J, with 12 bases in between. Germline CDR1 is SEHNR and CDR2 is FQNEAQ (reference sequence). CDR3: CASSYAGGDYGYTF. The CDR3, as DNA: TGTGCCAGCAGCTACGCCGGGGGAGACTATGGCTACACCTTC.

V and J are TRBV23-1 and TRBJ2-7; no definite D call. TRBV23-1 falls under the ORF class, with uncertain function. This CDR3 has 8 amino acids. V shed 11 bases and J shed 8 bases, with 7 bases lying between them. The CDR3 DNA sequence: TGCGCCCGCACTCAGCAGTACTTC. Protein product: CARTQQYF.

The chain is built from TRBV7-9 and TRBJ2-1; D not resolved. Germline V gene sequence: CDR1 SEHNR, CDR2 FQNEAQ (reference sequence). V dropped 5 bases and J dropped 6 bases, with 11 bases sitting between them. CDR3 length: 13 amino acids. The DNA of the CDR3 is TGTGCCAGCAGCACCTTTAGTGGCAATGAGCAGTTCTTC. Its translation: CASSTFSGNEQFF.

The gene calls are TRBV7-9 and TRBJ2-5; TRBD2 might be the D (5 bases). Per germline, CDR1 SEHNR and CDR2 FQNEAQ (reference sequence). V was cut by 5 bases and J by 0 bases, with 10 bases left in between. The length of the CDR3 is 14 residues. The CDR3: CASSPWGDQETQYF. The CDR3 nucleotides are TGTGCCAGCAGCCCATGGGGAGACCAAGAGACCCAGTACTTC.

The rearrangement uses TRBV4-1 and TRBJ1-2; 7 bases line up with TRBD1. J was trimmed by 8 bases and V by 1 base; bases with no gene match: 7. The germline V gene has CDR1 MGHRA and CDR2 YSYEKL. CDR3 length: 14 residues. The CDR3 loop reads CASSQGPIQGGYTF. CDR3 sequence (DNA): TGCGCCAGCAGCCAAGGACCCATACAGGGGGGCTACACCTTC.

V is TRBV7-8 and J is TRBJ2-7, with a possible D match to TRBD2 (5 bases). Trimming shortened V by 0 bases and J by 5 bases, and 11 bases separated the two germline ends. The CDR3 loop spans 14 amino acids. The germline CDR1 and CDR2 sequences are SGHVS and FQNEAQ. The CDR3: CASSLAGVPHEQYF. The CDR3 DNA reads TGTGCCAGCAGCTTAGCGGGAGTCCCCCACGAGCAGTACTTC.

The rearrangement uses TRBV7-2 and TRBJ2-7; TRBD2 matches at 11 bases. Losses at the gene ends were 5 bases for V and 6 bases for J; bases not matched to a gene: 6. Germline V CDR1 and CDR2: SGHTA, FQGNSA. This CDR3 contains 14 residues. In nucleotides, the CDR3 is TGTGCCAGCAGCCCTACTAGCGGGAGAACCGAGCAGTACTTC. Translated, it gives CASSPTSGRTEQYF.

The chain recombines TRBV5-5 with TRBJ2-7; no reliable D call. This CDR3 region has 16 residues. Germline V CDR1 and CDR2: SGHKS, YYEKEE (reference sequence). The germline V and J ends were trimmed by 0 bases and 0 bases, with 13 bases remaining between them. The CDR3 reads CASSLVGGPSSYEQYF. CDR3 nucleotide sequence: TGTGCCAGCAGCTTGGTCGGCGGCCCAAGCTCCTACGAGCAGTACTTC.

The chain couples TRBV27 to TRBJ1-5; D unresolved. The CDR3 sequence is 13 residues long. V was pared by 3 bases and J by 6 bases, with 9 bases between. Germline CDR1 and CDR2: MNHEY and SMNVEV (reference sequence). The CDR3 nucleotides are TGTGCCAGCAGTTTGGAAAGGGCTCAGCCCCAGCATTTT. It specifies CASSLERAQPQHF.

This clone was counted a single time. Here the CDR3 reads CASSFGGDNEQFF. The CDR3 DNA is TGTGCCAGCAGTTTCGGGGGAGACAATGAGCAGTTCTTC. V gene TRBV27 combines with J gene TRBJ2-1; possible D gene TRBD2, 6 bases. Trimming pared 3 bases from V and 5 bases from J, leaving 8 bases between. The CDR3 consists of 13 residues. Germline V gives CDR1 MNHEY, CDR2 SMNVEV (reference sequence).

This chain connects TRBV28 to TRBJ2-3, with 9 bases matching TRBD2. The CDR3 runs to 19 residues. J gave up 1 base and V 3 bases, and 14 bases lay outside the gene matches. From germline, CDR1 is MDHEN and CDR2 SYDVKM. The CDR3 loop reads CASSFDSDSGSLGTDTQYF. The CDR3 DNA is TGTGCCAGCAGTTTTGATTCGGATAGCGGGAGCTTGGGCACAGATACGCAGTATTTT.